The rows below give T cell receptor beta chains drawn from one sample of a study of cytomegalovirus exposure and HLA in healthy donors. Data came from immunoSEQ multiplex PCR; TCRdb stores just in-frame clones and leaves some out. Found here are around 110,000 clones, over 70% of them singletons; the top ten hold roughly 3%. Specimen: PBMCs. The receptors originated from a female donor in good health and CMV-seronegative. Each CDR3 is given with its conserved first and last residue. The D gene is left open where the match is weak. Clone size, where shown, is once, few, many, or a class for clones that have expanded.

CDR3 protein: CASSQPGGTGELFF
CDR3 DNA: TGTGCCAGCAGCCAGCCAGGGGGAACCGGGGAGCTGTTTTTT
clone size: .
V gene: TRBV4-2
D gene: TRBD1
CDR3 length: 14
J gene: TRBJ2-2

CDR3 protein: CASSSGAMETQYF
CDR3 DNA: TGTGCCAGCAGTTCAGGGGCCATGGAGACCCAGTACTTC
clone size: .
V gene: TRBV28
D gene: .
CDR3 length: 13
J gene: TRBJ2-5

CDR3 protein: CASSWGRYGYTF
CDR3 DNA: TGTGCCAGCAGTTGGGGCAGATATGGCTACACCTTC
clone size: .
V gene: TRBV28
D gene: .
CDR3 length: 12
J gene: TRBJ1-2

CDR3 protein: CASSPTGGWDTQYF
CDR3 DNA: TGTGCCAGCTCACCTACAGGGGGCTGGGATACGCAGTATTTT
clone size: once
V gene: TRBV18
D gene: TRBD1
CDR3 length: 14
J gene: TRBJ2-3

CDR3 protein: CASGAGSYEQYF
CDR3 DNA: TGTGCCAGCGGGGCCGGGTCCTACGAGCAGTACTTC
clone size: .
V gene: TRBV25-1
D gene: .
CDR3 length: 12
J gene: TRBJ2-7

CDR3 protein: CSAVLNTGELFF
CDR3 DNA: TGCAGCGCGGTTCTGAACACCGGGGAGCTGTTTTTT
clone size: .
V gene: TRBV29-1
D gene: .
CDR3 length: 12
J gene: TRBJ2-2

CDR3 protein: CTSSQDRKAGAADTQYF
CDR3 DNA: TGCACCAGCAGCCAAGATCGGAAGGCGGGTGCCGCAGATACGCAGTATTTT
clone size: .
V gene: TRBV1
D gene: .
CDR3 length: 17
J gene: TRBJ2-3

CDR3 protein: CASSSGDQPQHF
CDR3 DNA: TGTGCCAGCAGCTCGGGGGATCAGCCCCAGCATTTT
clone size: .
V gene: TRBV7-9
D gene: .
CDR3 length: 12
J gene: TRBJ1-5

CDR3 protein: CASSLLTSGSPGELFF
CDR3 DNA: TGTGCCAGCAGCTTATTAACTAGCGGGAGTCCCGGGGAGCTGTTTTTT
clone size: .
V gene: TRBV7-8
D gene: TRBD2
CDR3 length: 16
J gene: TRBJ2-2

CDR3 protein: CASWTGPGKLFF
CDR3 DNA: TGTGCCAGTTGGACAGGCCCGGGGAAACTGTTTTTT
clone size: .
V gene: TRBV19
D gene: TRBD1
CDR3 length: 12
J gene: TRBJ1-4

CDR3 protein: CASSQDFGGSGGAKTQYF
CDR3 DNA: TGTGCCAGCAGCCAAGATTTTGGAGGGAGTGGGGGGGCGAAGACCCAGTACTTC
clone size: few
V gene: TRBV14
D gene: .
CDR3 length: 18
J gene: TRBJ2-5

CDR3 protein: CASSVQGYGSQSQYF
CDR3 DNA: TGTGCCAGCAGCGTACAGGGATACGGGTCACAGTCGCAGTATTTT
clone size: few
V gene: TRBV9
D gene: .
CDR3 length: 15
J gene: TRBJ2-3

CDR3 protein: CASRETSGRAEQFF
CDR3 DNA: TGTGCCAGCAGAGAGACTAGCGGGAGGGCTGAGCAGTTCTTC
clone size: few
V gene: TRBV28
D gene: TRBD2
CDR3 length: 14
J gene: TRBJ2-1

CDR3 protein: CASSPRGLAGGVLF
CDR3 DNA: TGCGCCAGCAGCCCCCGGGGACTAGCGGGAGGGGTCCTCTTC
clone size: .
V gene: TRBV4-1
D gene: TRBD2
CDR3 length: 14
J gene: TRBJ2-1

CDR3 protein: CASSNHLGQGGYEQYF
CDR3 DNA: TGTGCCAGCAGCAACCATCTCGGCCAAGGGGGCTACGAGCAGTACTTC
clone size: .
V gene: TRBV21-1
D gene: .
CDR3 length: 16
J gene: TRBJ2-7

CDR3 protein: CASRVSVAYGYTF
CDR3 DNA: TGTGCCAGCAGGGTCAGCGTGGCGTATGGCTACACCTTC
clone size: .
V gene: TRBV28
D gene: .
CDR3 length: 13
J gene: TRBJ1-2

CDR3 protein: CSVEASGSYNEQFF
CDR3 DNA: TGCAGCGTTGAGGCTAGCGGCTCCTACAATGAGCAGTTCTTC
clone size: .
V gene: TRBV29-1
D gene: TRBD2
CDR3 length: 14
J gene: TRBJ2-1

CDR3 protein: CASKAGGWSTDTQYF
CDR3 DNA: TGTGCCAGCAAAGCGGGAGGATGGTCGACAGATACGCAGTATTTT
clone size: .
V gene: TRBV19
D gene: TRBD2
CDR3 length: 15
J gene: TRBJ2-3

CDR3 protein: CASSLGQDGYTF
CDR3 DNA: TGCGCCAGCAGCTTGGGTCAGGATGGCTACACCTTC
clone size: .
V gene: TRBV5-1
D gene: .
CDR3 length: 12
J gene: TRBJ1-2

CDR3 protein: CASSGDSGRYEQYF
CDR3 DNA: TGTGCCAGCAGCGGGGACTCCGGTCGCTACGAGCAGTACTTC
clone size: .
V gene: TRBV14
D gene: .
CDR3 length: 14
J gene: TRBJ2-7

CDR3 protein: CASSPPNEQFF
CDR3 DNA: TGTGCCAGCAGCCCCCCTAATGAGCAGTTCTTC
clone size: .
V gene: TRBV7-9
D gene: .
CDR3 length: 11
J gene: TRBJ2-1

CDR3 protein: CASSLEGTRYNEQFF
CDR3 DNA: TGTGCCAGCAGCTTAGAAGGGACTAGGTACAATGAGCAGTTCTTC
clone size: .
V gene: TRBV7-2
D gene: TRBD2
CDR3 length: 15
J gene: TRBJ2-1

CDR3 protein: CASSVDTVYNEQFF
CDR3 DNA: TGTGCCAGCAGCGTAGACACAGTTTACAATGAGCAGTTCTTC
clone size: .
V gene: TRBV9
D gene: .
CDR3 length: 14
J gene: TRBJ2-1

CDR3 protein: CASSRGSTNEKLFF
CDR3 DNA: TGTGCCAGCAGTCGGGGGTCAACTAATGAAAAACTGTTTTTT
clone size: few
V gene: TRBV14
D gene: .
CDR3 length: 14
J gene: TRBJ1-4

CDR3 protein: CASSYSGNAYNEQFF
CDR3 DNA: TGCGCCAGCAGCTATAGCGGAAACGCCTACAATGAGCAGTTCTTC
clone size: .
V gene: TRBV5-1
D gene: .
CDR3 length: 15
J gene: TRBJ2-1

CDR3 protein: CASSGTQGRAGYTF
CDR3 DNA: TGTGCCAGCAGCGGTACACAGGGGCGTGCTGGCTACACCTTC
clone size: .
V gene: TRBV5-6
D gene: TRBD1
CDR3 length: 14
J gene: TRBJ1-2

CDR3 protein: CAWVGRGGVPSYNSPLHF
CDR3 DNA: TGTGCCTGGGTGGGGAGGGGAGGGGTCCCCTCCTATAATTCACCCCTCCACTTT
clone size: .
V gene: TRBV30
D gene: .
CDR3 length: 18
J gene: TRBJ1-6

CDR3 protein: CAWTPGTGSFDNEQFF
CDR3 DNA: TGTGCCTGGACGCCCGGGACAGGGAGTTTCGACAATGAGCAGTTCTTC
clone size: .
V gene: TRBV30
D gene: TRBD1
CDR3 length: 16
J gene: TRBJ2-1

CDR3 protein: CASSQGLATGGAKSETQYF
CDR3 DNA: TGTGCCAGCAGCCAAGGTTTAGCGACAGGGGGCGCGAAGTCGGAGACCCAGTACTTC
clone size: .
V gene: TRBV4-2
D gene: TRBD1
CDR3 length: 19
J gene: TRBJ2-5

CDR3 protein: CASSQGQASEKLFF
CDR3 DNA: TGCGCCAGCAGCCAAGGACAGGCCAGTGAAAAACTGTTTTTT
clone size: .
V gene: TRBV4-3
D gene: .
CDR3 length: 14
J gene: TRBJ1-4

CDR3 protein: CASSSRLAGGTDTQYF
CDR3 DNA: TGTGCCAGCAGTTCCCGACTAGCGGGGGGCACAGATACGCAGTATTTT
clone size: .
V gene: TRBV27
D gene: TRBD2
CDR3 length: 16
J gene: TRBJ2-3

CDR3 protein: CASSRDKQETQYF
CDR3 DNA: TGTGCCAGTAGCCGGGACAAACAAGAGACCCAGTACTTC
clone size: .
V gene: TRBV19
D gene: .
CDR3 length: 13
J gene: TRBJ2-5

CDR3 protein: CASSRFGTGLNNEQFF
CDR3 DNA: TGTGCCAGCAGTCGGTTCGGGACGGGACTAAACAATGAGCAGTTCTTC
clone size: .
V gene: TRBV5-4
D gene: TRBD2
CDR3 length: 16
J gene: TRBJ2-1

CDR3 protein: CASRVETNTGELFF
CDR3 DNA: TGTGCCAGCAGGGTGGAGACGAACACCGGGGAGCTGTTTTTT
clone size: few
V gene: TRBV2
D gene: .
CDR3 length: 14
J gene: TRBJ2-2

CDR3 protein: CASSVPGQGQDTQYF
CDR3 DNA: TGCGCCAGCAGCGTCCCGGGACAGGGGCAGGATACGCAGTATTTT
clone size: .
V gene: TRBV5-1
D gene: TRBD1
CDR3 length: 15
J gene: TRBJ2-3

CDR3 protein: CAWVPTSAGVRETQYF
CDR3 DNA: TGTGCCTGGGTCCCGACTTCGGCGGGAGTAAGAGAGACCCAGTACTTC
clone size: .
V gene: TRBV30
D gene: TRBD2
CDR3 length: 16
J gene: TRBJ2-5

CDR3 protein: CASTGIAGTGELFF
CDR3 DNA: TGTGCCAGCACGGGGATAGCCGGGACCGGGGAGCTGTTTTTT
clone size: .
V gene: TRBV25-1
D gene: .
CDR3 length: 14
J gene: TRBJ2-2

CDR3 protein: CASSGGAGNIQYF
CDR3 DNA: TGCGCCAGCAGCGGTGGCGCAGGGAACATTCAGTACTTC
clone size: .
V gene: TRBV4-3
D gene: .
CDR3 length: 13
J gene: TRBJ2-4

CDR3 protein: CAWRAAGVWETQYF
CDR3 DNA: TGTGCCTGGAGGGCAGCGGGAGTCTGGGAGACCCAGTACTTC
clone size: .
V gene: TRBV30
D gene: TRBD2
CDR3 length: 14
J gene: TRBJ2-5

CDR3 protein: CASPPRRVYYEQYF
CDR3 DNA: TGTGCCAGCCCGCCAAGACGGGTTTACTACGAGCAGTACTTC
clone size: few
V gene: TRBV6-5
D gene: .
CDR3 length: 14
J gene: TRBJ2-7

CDR3 protein: CASSTGPGQGAWTEAFF
CDR3 DNA: TGCGCCAGCAGCACCGGCCCGGGACAGGGGGCCTGGACTGAAGCTTTCTTT
clone size: .
V gene: TRBV5-1
D gene: TRBD1
CDR3 length: 17
J gene: TRBJ1-1

CDR3 protein: CAISGTPRDPYEQYF
CDR3 DNA: TGTGCCATCAGTGGTACCCCGCGGGACCCCTACGAGCAGTACTTC
clone size: few
V gene: TRBV10-3
D gene: .
CDR3 length: 15
J gene: TRBJ2-7

CDR3 protein: CASSHQGVINQPQHF
CDR3 DNA: TGTGCCAGTAGTCACCAGGGGGTCATCAATCAGCCCCAGCATTTT
clone size: .
V gene: TRBV19
D gene: TRBD1
CDR3 length: 15
J gene: TRBJ1-5

CDR3 protein: CASTRNAGTGSNYGYTF
CDR3 DNA: TGTGCCAGCACAAGGAATGCGGGGACAGGGAGTAACTATGGCTACACCTTC
clone size: .
V gene: TRBV4-2
D gene: TRBD1
CDR3 length: 17
J gene: TRBJ1-2

CDR3 protein: CAWTQGGELFF
CDR3 DNA: TGTGCCTGGACTCAGGGCGGGGAGCTGTTTTTT
clone size: few
V gene: TRBV30
D gene: .
CDR3 length: 11
J gene: TRBJ2-2

CDR3 protein: CASSLTGLAGKRFGNEQFF
CDR3 DNA: TGTGCCAGCAGCTTAACCGGACTAGCGGGGAAAAGATTTGGCAATGAGCAGTTCTTC
clone size: .
V gene: TRBV11-3
D gene: TRBD2
CDR3 length: 19
J gene: TRBJ2-1

CDR3 protein: CASGGSYEQYF
CDR3 DNA: TGTGCCTCAGGGGGCTCCTACGAGCAGTACTTC
clone size: .
V gene: TRBV30
D gene: TRBD1
CDR3 length: 11
J gene: TRBJ2-7

CDR3 protein: CASSFRQGVAYEQYF
CDR3 DNA: TGTGCCAGCAGTTTTCGACAGGGGGTAGCCTACGAGCAGTACTTC
clone size: many
V gene: TRBV27
D gene: TRBD1
CDR3 length: 15
J gene: TRBJ2-7

CDR3 protein: CASSLPRGKDTQYF
CDR3 DNA: TGTGCCAGCAGCTTGCCCAGGGGGAAAGATACGCAGTATTTT
clone size: many
V gene: TRBV11-2
D gene: TRBD1
CDR3 length: 14
J gene: TRBJ2-3

CDR3 protein: CVRSFIDKGYEQYF
CDR3 DNA: TGTGTCAGAAGCTTTATTGACAAAGGCTACGAGCAGTACTTC
clone size: .
V gene: TRBV7-5
D gene: .
CDR3 length: 14
J gene: TRBJ2-7

CDR3 protein: CASSARGQGVEKLFF
CDR3 DNA: TGTGCCAGCAGCGCCAGGGGACAGGGGGTAGAAAAACTGTTTTTT
clone size: few
V gene: TRBV6-6
D gene: TRBD1
CDR3 length: 15
J gene: TRBJ1-4

CDR3 protein: CASSLRPGGLYGYTF
CDR3 DNA: TGTGCCAGCAGCTTGCGGCCAGGGGGCCTCTATGGCTACACCTTC
clone size: once
V gene: TRBV5-6
D gene: TRBD1
CDR3 length: 15
J gene: TRBJ1-2

CDR3 protein: CASSLAGGVPRAFF
CDR3 DNA: TGTGCCAGCAGCTTAGCAGGGGGGGTACCAAGGGCTTTCTTT
clone size: few
V gene: TRBV7-9
D gene: .
CDR3 length: 14
J gene: TRBJ1-1

CDR3 protein: CASSPGLWTETQYF
CDR3 DNA: TGTGCCAGCTCACCCGGACTGTGGACGGAGACCCAGTACTTC
clone size: once
V gene: TRBV18
D gene: .
CDR3 length: 14
J gene: TRBJ2-5

CDR3 protein: CASSFSAGGRHEQYF
CDR3 DNA: TGTGCCAGCAGTTTTTCTGCGGGAGGGCGCCACGAGCAGTACTTC
clone size: .
V gene: TRBV28
D gene: TRBD2
CDR3 length: 15
J gene: TRBJ2-7

CDR3 protein: CASSLPRGLEQFF
CDR3 DNA: TGTGCCAGCAGTTTACCCCGTGGCCTGGAGCAGTTCTTC
clone size: .
V gene: TRBV27
D gene: .
CDR3 length: 13
J gene: TRBJ2-1

CDR3 protein: CASSQGSGNSGNQPQHF
CDR3 DNA: TGTGCCAGCAGCCAAGGCTCGGGAAACAGCGGAAATCAGCCCCAGCATTTT
clone size: .
V gene: TRBV4-2
D gene: .
CDR3 length: 17
J gene: TRBJ1-5

CDR3 protein: CASSRGDRTGTNTEAFF
CDR3 DNA: TGTGCCAGCAGCCGCGGCGACAGAACAGGGACGAACACTGAAGCTTTCTTT
clone size: .
V gene: TRBV7-9
D gene: .
CDR3 length: 17
J gene: TRBJ1-1

CDR3 protein: CASSLIGVREGRETQYF
CDR3 DNA: TGTGCCAGCAGCTTGATCGGAGTTCGGGAGGGCCGGGAGACCCAGTACTTC
clone size: few
V gene: TRBV5-4
D gene: TRBD2
CDR3 length: 17
J gene: TRBJ2-5

CDR3 protein: CASSLGVGATEAFF
CDR3 DNA: TGTGCCAGCAGCTTGGGGGTAGGAGCGACTGAAGCTTTCTTT
clone size: .
V gene: TRBV5-4
D gene: .
CDR3 length: 14
J gene: TRBJ1-1